This T cell receptor (beta chain) was identified in a study of blood T cell repertoires in COVID-19. As for the study in general: Sample material is recorded as cDNA or gDNA derived from T cells, B-cell-depleted T cells, or PBMCs.

V was trimmed by 3 bases and J by 10 bases, leaving 15 bases between them. The CDR3 has 14 residues. The V gene's germline CDR1 is KGHDR and CDR2 SFDVKD. In the study's own analysis: Amplification of reference gene primers provided the estimated nucleated cell counts. Assay: immunoSEQ multiplex PCR; the TCRdb copy retains only in-frame clones and omits some. That table supplies the V and J calls and clone size; D and trimming were determined from the DNA. The data contain 270,000 or so clones, 75% to 90% of them singletons. The source material was peripheral blood. This receptor was identified in a man in his forties or fifties with acute or convalescent COVID-19. The chain couples TRBV24-1 to TRBJ2-1, with D possibly TRBD1 on 6 matching bases. The chain's CDR3 is CATSDPGAGFEQFF. The CDR3 DNA follows: TGTGCCACCAGTGATCCAGGGGCCGGATTCGAGCAGTTCTTC.